This T cell receptor beta chain was recovered during a study of blood T cell repertoires in COVID-19. Sequencing was performed with immunoSEQ multiplex PCR; in TCRdb, only in-frame clones are kept and a portion is missing. The sample gives fewer than 75,000 clones, 80% to 95% of which show up once; about 4.5% is in the top ten. Germline V gene lookup returns CDR1 SGHKS and CDR2 YYEKEE (reference sequence). CDR3 length equals 13 residues. The V end was cut by 1 base, the J end by 4 bases, with 5 bases between. The sequenced sample was peripheral blood. The TCR was taken from a man aged 45-65 years with active COVID-19. V and J are TRBV5-5 and TRBJ2-2; no reliable D call. The CDR3 region has the DNA TGTGCCAGCAGCTTGTTGGCCACCGGGGAGCTGTTTTTT. The encoded protein is CASSLLATGELFF.